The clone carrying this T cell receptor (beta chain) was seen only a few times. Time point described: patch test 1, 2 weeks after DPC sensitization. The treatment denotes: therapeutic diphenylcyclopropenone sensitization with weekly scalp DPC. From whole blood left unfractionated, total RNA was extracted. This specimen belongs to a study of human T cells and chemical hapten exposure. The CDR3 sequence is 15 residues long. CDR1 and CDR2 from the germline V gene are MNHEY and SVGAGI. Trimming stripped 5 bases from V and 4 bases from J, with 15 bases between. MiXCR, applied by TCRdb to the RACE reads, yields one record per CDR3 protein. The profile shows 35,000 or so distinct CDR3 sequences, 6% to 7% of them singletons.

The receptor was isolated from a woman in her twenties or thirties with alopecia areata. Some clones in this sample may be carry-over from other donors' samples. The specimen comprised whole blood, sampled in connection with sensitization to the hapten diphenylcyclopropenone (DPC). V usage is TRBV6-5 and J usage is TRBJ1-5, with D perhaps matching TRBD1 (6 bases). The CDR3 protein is CASSTSQGANQPQHF. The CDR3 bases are TGTGCCAGCAGTACCTCACAGGGAGCTAATCAGCCCCAGCATTTT.